This T cell receptor beta chain was sequenced in a study of control samples from healthy donors and cancer patients. This clone was recorded once. Profiling relied on immunoSEQ multiplex PCR, and the TCRdb table lists in-frame clones only, not all of them. The sample comprises more than 150,000 clones, approximately 92% of which are singletons, and 1.4% to 1.5% rests with the top ten. The sample consisted of blood. The sequence came from a young man in good health.

CDR3 DNA: TGTGCCAGCAGCGACAAGCGGGGTGACACAGATACGCAGTATTTT. Residues: CASSDKRGDTDTQYF. The chain links TRBV5-4 to TRBJ2-3; 7 positions match TRBD2. V gave up 4 bases and J gave up 2 bases; unmatched junction bases: 7. CDR1 and CDR2 from the germline V gene are SGHNT and YYREEE (reference sequence). This CDR3 has 15 amino acids.